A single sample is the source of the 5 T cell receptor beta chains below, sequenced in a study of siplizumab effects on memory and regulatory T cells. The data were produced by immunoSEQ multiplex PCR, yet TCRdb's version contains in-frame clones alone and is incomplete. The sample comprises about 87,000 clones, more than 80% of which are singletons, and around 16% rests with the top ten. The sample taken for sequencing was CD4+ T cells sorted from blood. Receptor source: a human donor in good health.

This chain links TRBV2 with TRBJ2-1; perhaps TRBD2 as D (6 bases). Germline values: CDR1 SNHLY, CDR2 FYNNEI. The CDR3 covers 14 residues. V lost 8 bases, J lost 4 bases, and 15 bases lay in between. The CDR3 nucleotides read TGTGCCAGCCGGACCGGGACTGGGTACAATGAGCAGTTCTTC. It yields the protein CASRTGTGYNEQFF.

CDR3 sequence (DNA): TGTGCCAGCAGTTACTCCCGGTCCTACGAGCAGTACTTC. Amino acids: CASSYSRSYEQYF. The chain links TRBV6-5 to TRBJ2-7; D is undetermined. The CDR3 runs to 13 residues. V was trimmed by 0 bases and J by 1 base, leaving 4 bases between them. Germline CDR1 MNHEY, CDR2 SVGAGI.

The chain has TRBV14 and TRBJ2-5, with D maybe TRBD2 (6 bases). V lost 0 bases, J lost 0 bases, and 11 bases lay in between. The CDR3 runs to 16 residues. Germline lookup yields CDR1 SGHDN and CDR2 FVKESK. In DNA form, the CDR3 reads TGTGCCAGCAGCCAAGAAAAGCGGGCCAACCAAGAGACCCAGTACTTC. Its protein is CASSQEKRANQETQYF.

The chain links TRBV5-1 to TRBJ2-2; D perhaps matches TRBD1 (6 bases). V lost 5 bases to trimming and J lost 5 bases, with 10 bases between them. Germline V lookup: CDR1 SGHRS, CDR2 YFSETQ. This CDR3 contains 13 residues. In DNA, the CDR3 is TGCGCCAGCAGGAGGGACATTACCGGGGAGCTGTTTTTT. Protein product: CASRRDITGELFF. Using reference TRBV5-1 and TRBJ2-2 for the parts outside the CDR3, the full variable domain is KAGVTQTPRYLIKTRGQQVTLSCSPISGHRSVSWYQQTPGQGLQFLFEYFSETQRNKGNFPGRFSGRQFSNSRSEMNVSTLELGDSALYLCASRRDITGELFFGEGSRLTVL.

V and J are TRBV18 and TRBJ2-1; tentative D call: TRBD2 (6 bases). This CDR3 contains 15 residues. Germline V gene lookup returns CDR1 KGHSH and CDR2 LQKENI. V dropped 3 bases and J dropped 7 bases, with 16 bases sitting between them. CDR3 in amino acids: CASSPPGLQQNEQFF. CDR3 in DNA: TGTGCCAGCTCACCTCCGGGACTCCAGCAAAATGAGCAGTTCTTC.